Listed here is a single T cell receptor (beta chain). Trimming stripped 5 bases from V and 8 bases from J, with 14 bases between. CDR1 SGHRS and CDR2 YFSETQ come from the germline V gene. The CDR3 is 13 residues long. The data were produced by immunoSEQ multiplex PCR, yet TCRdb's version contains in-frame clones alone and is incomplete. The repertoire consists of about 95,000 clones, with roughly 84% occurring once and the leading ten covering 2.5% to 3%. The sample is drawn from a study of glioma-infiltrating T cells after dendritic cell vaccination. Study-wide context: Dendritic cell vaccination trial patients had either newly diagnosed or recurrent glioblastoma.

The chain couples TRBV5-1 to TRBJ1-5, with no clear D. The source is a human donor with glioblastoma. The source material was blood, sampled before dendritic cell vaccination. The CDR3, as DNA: TGCGCCAGCAGGGTGATTCCTTCGGAGCCCCAGCATTTT. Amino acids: CASRVIPSEPQHF.